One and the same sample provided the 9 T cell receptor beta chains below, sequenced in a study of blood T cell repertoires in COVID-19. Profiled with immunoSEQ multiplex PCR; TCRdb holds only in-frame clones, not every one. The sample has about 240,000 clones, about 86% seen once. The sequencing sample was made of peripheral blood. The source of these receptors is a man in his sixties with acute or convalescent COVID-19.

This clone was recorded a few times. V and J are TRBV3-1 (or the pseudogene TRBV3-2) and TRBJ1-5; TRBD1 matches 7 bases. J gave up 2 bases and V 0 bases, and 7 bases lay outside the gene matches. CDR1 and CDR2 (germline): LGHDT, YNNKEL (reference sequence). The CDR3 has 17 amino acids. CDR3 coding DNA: TGTGCCAGCAGCCAAGATAGTTTAGGACAGGGCAATCAGCCCCAGCATTTT. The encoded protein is CASSQDSLGQGNQPQHF.

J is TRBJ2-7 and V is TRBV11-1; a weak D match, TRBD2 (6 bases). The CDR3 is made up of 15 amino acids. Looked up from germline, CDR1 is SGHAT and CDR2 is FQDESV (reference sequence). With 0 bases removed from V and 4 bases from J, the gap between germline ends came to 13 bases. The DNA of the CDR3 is TGTGCCAGCAGCTTAGCGGGGGACTCCCCATACGAGCAGTACTTC. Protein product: CASSLAGDSPYEQYF.

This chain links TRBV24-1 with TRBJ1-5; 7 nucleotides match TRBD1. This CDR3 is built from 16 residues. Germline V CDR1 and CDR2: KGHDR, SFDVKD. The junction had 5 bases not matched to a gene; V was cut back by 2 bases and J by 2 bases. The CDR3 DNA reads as TGTGCCACCAGTGATTCCGGGACAGCGCGCAATCAGCCCCAGCATTTT. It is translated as CATSDSGTARNQPQHF.

CDR3 loop: CAWSVLGGWMGVQETQYF. The CDR3 DNA reads TGTGCCTGGAGTGTACTCGGGGGGTGGATGGGGGTACAAGAGACCCAGTACTTC. The V call is TRBV30, the J call TRBJ2-5, with TRBD2 identical over 7 bases. This CDR3 spans 18 amino acids. The germline V gene encodes CDR1 GTSNPN and CDR2 SVGIG (reference sequence). V lost 0 bases and J lost 2; bases outside the gene matches: 15.

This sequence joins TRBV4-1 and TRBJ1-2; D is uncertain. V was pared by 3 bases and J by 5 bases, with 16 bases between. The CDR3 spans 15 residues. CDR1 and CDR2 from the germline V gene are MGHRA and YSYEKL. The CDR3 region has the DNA TGCGCCAGCAGCCAGGGAACAGTGGGAGGTTATGGCTACACCTTC. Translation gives CASSQGTVGGYGYTF.

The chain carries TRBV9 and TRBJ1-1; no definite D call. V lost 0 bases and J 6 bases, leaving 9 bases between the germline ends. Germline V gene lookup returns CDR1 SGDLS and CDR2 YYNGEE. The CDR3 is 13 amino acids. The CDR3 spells CASSVAPRAEAFF. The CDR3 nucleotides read TGTGCCAGCAGCGTAGCCCCCCGGGCTGAAGCTTTCTTT.

The CDR3 DNA is TGTGCCAGCTCACCTCGAGGGACAGGGGACACTGAAGCTTTCTTT. It is translated as CASSPRGTGDTEAFF. The chain uses TRBV18 and TRBJ1-1; 10 bases match TRBD1. Unmatched junction bases numbered 4, after V lost 3 bases and J lost 3 bases. This CDR3 contains 15 residues. Looked up from germline, CDR1 is KGHSH and CDR2 is LQKENI. Complete variable domain (other parts from reference TRBV18 and TRBJ1-1): NAGVMQNPRHLVRRRGQEARLRCSPMKGHSHVYWYRQLPEEGLKFMVYLQKENIIDESGMPKERFSAEFPKEGPSILRIQQVVRGDSAAYFCASSPRGTGDTEAFFGQGTRLTVV.

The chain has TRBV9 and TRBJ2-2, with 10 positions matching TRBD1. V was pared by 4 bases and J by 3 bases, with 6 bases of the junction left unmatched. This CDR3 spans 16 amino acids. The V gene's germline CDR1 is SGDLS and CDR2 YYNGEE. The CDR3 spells CASSFGTGAHTGELFF. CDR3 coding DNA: TGTGCCAGCAGCTTCGGGACAGGGGCTCACACCGGGGAGCTGTTTTTT.

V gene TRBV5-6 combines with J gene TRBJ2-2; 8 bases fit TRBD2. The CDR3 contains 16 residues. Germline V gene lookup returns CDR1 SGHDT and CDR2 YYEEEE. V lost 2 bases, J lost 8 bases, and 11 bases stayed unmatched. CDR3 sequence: CASSLLSGRVQGELFF. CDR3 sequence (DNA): TGTGCCAGCAGCTTACTAAGCGGGAGAGTCCAAGGGGAGCTGTTTTTT.